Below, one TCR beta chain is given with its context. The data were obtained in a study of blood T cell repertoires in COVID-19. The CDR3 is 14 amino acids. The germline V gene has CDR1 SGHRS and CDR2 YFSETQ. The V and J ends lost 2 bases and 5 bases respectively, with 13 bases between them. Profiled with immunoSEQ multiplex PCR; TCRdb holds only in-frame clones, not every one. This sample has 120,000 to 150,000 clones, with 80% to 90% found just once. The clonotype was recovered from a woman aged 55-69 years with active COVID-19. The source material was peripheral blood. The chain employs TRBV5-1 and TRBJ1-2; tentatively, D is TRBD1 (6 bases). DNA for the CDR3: TGCGCCAGCAGCTTAACAGGGCAACCGTATGGCTACACCTTC. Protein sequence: CASSLTGQPYGYTF. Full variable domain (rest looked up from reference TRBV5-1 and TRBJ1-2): KAGVTQTPRYLIKTRGQQVTLSCSPISGHRSVSWYQQTPGQGLQFLFEYFSETQRNKGNFPGRFSGRQFSNSRSEMNVSTLELGDSALYLCASSLTGQPYGYTFGSGTRLTVV.